This T cell receptor (beta chain) was observed in a study of beta chain features in type 1 diabetes. Whole-study results and caveats: PCR might pick shorter templates more often, in the same way for patients and controls. The study found moderately but significantly shorter TCRB CDR3s in all four CD4+ subsets of Type 1 diabetes patients.

It was one heparinised blood draw, averaging about 110 mL, that each donor gave. This clone was seen a handful of times. Its antigen is as yet unknown. Germline V CDR1 and CDR2: SGHRS, YFSETQ. V was pared by 0 bases and J by 3 bases, with 7 bases between. CDR3 length: 13 amino acids. Expressed TCRB transcripts were sequenced, since all the RNA that had been isolated was reverse transcribed. The table came from immunoSEQ multiplex PCR; TCRdb's copy has only in-frame clones and leaves some out. Here the sample spans some 290,000 clones, approximately 14% being singletons. J is TRBJ2-7 and V is TRBV5-1; D is possibly TRBD2 (5 bases). The receptor's source is a man aged 30 to 39 with type 1 diabetes. The sample consisted of naive CD4+ T cells from blood. DNA for the CDR3: TGCGCCAGCAGCTTGGGTGAGGGCTACGAGCAGTACTTC. Its protein is CASSLGEGYEQYF. Full variable domain (remainder filled in from reference TRBV5-1 and TRBJ2-7): KAGVTQTPRYLIKTRGQQVTLSCSPISGHRSVSWYQQTPGQGLQFLFEYFSETQRNKGNFPGRFSGRQFSNSRSEMNVSTLELGDSALYLCASSLGEGYEQYFGPGTRLTVT.